Each of the 23 T cell receptor beta chains below was sequenced from the same sample in a study of beta chain features in type 1 diabetes. Every bit of the isolated RNA underwent reverse transcription, so sequencing read expressed TCRB transcripts. The data were produced by immunoSEQ multiplex PCR, yet TCRdb's version contains in-frame clones alone and is incomplete. The sample has about 150,000 clones, 10% to 13% seen once. No antigen has been identified for these receptors. General observations from the study: Within each of all four CD4+ subsets, Type 1 diabetes patients had TCRB CDR3s that were moderately but significantly shorter.

The specimen sequenced was central memory CD4+ T cells from blood. These receptors all stem from a young man with type 1 diabetes.

This rearrangement joins TRBV7-2 to TRBJ1-1; 8 bases align to TRBD1. The CDR3 length is 13 residues. CDR1 and CDR2 (germline): SGHTA, FQGNSA. V lost 11 bases, J lost 4 bases, and 9 bases stayed unmatched. The CDR3 DNA reads TGTGCCCACCAAGCACAGGGGGGCACTGAAGCTTTCTTT. Encoded protein: CAHQAQGGTEAFF.

The J gene is TRBJ2-3, the V gene TRBV19, with D possibly matching TRBD1 (5 bases). Germline assignment: CDR1 LNHDA and CDR2 SQIVND (reference sequence). This CDR3 contains 15 residues. V dropped 2 bases and J dropped 2 bases, with 11 bases sitting between them. The CDR3 nucleotides are TGTGCCAGTAGTATAAGCCAGGGCATCACAGATACGCAGTATTTT. Translation: CASSISQGITDTQYF.

The chain employs TRBV7-6 and TRBJ2-7, with D possibly matching TRBD2 (5 bases). Per the germline V gene, CDR1 is SGHVS and CDR2 is FNYEAQ. Trimming took 5 bases from V and 1 from J, leaving 9 bases between them. CDR3 length: 13 residues. CDR3 nucleotide sequence: TGTGCCAGCAGCCGGACTGCTTCCTACGAGCAGTACTTC. This codes for CASSRTASYEQYF.

A few counts support this clone. This chain links TRBV30 with TRBJ1-1; the match to TRBD1 covers 9 bases. The germline CDR1 and CDR2 sequences are GTSNPN and SVGIG (reference sequence). Unmatched junction bases numbered 13, after V lost 2 bases and J lost 6 bases. The CDR3 has 16 amino acids. CDR3 in DNA: TGTGCCTGGAGTACCTTCGGTCCGGGACAGGGATCTGAAGCTTTCTTT. Translated: CAWSTFGPGQGSEAFF.

The CDR3 is CSVEVSGRLTGELFF. CDR3 DNA: TGCAGCGTTGAAGTATCTGGGAGATTAACCGGGGAGCTGTTTTTT. The chain combines TRBV29-1 with TRBJ2-2; a possible D gene is TRBD2 (5 bases). The CDR3 sequence is 15 residues long. Germline V gene data show CDR1 as SQVTM and CDR2 as ANQGSEA. V was trimmed by 1 base and J by 5 bases, leaving 14 bases between them.

The rearrangement links TRBV11-2 to TRBJ1-2; 7 bases align to TRBD1. Germline V gene data show CDR1 as SGHAT and CDR2 as FQNNGV. This CDR3 is built from 17 residues. The V segment lost 4 bases and the J segment 0 bases; nucleotides outside the gene matches: 11. The CDR3 nucleotides are TGTGCCAGCAGCTCGGGACAGCGAACCTCAGCTAACTATGGCTACACCTTC. This codes for CASSSGQRTSANYGYTF.

This clone was detected only a few times. The chain uses TRBV5-4 and TRBJ2-3, with no clear D. V shed 1 base and J shed 0 bases, with 9 bases lying between them. Germline lookup yields CDR1 SGHNT and CDR2 YYREEE (reference sequence). The length of the CDR3 is 15 residues. This CDR3 is CASSLSLTSTDTQYF. The CDR3 nucleotides are TGTGCCAGCAGCTTGTCCCTCACAAGCACAGATACGCAGTATTTT.

This clone was detected only a few times. V gene TRBV5-4 combines with J gene TRBJ2-1; 8 bases map to TRBD2. V shed 2 bases, J shed 2 bases, and the junction held 3 bases outside the gene matches. The CDR3 has 15 residues. Germline V gene lookup returns CDR1 SGHNT and CDR2 YYREEE (reference sequence). Here the CDR3 DNA reads TGTGCCAGCAGCTTCGAGCGGGAGCCCTACAATGAGCAGTTCTTC. The encoded protein is CASSFEREPYNEQFF.

The table lists this clone with a few counts. V is TRBV5-6 and J is TRBJ2-5, with TRBD2 matching over 11 bases. Trimming removed 2 bases from V and 3 bases from J; junction bases left unmatched: 3. CDR1 is SGHDT and CDR2 is YYEEEE in the germline V gene. The CDR3 spans 15 residues. CDR3 sequence reads: CASSLKLAGEETQYF. CDR3 DNA sequence: TGTGCCAGCAGCTTAAAACTAGCGGGAGAAGAGACCCAGTACTTC. The whole variable domain, remainder taken from reference TRBV5-6 and TRBJ2-5, is DAGVTQSPTHLIKTRGQQVTLRCSPKSGHDTVSWYQQALGQGPQFIFQYYEEEERQRGNFPDRFSGHQFPNYSSELNVNALLLGDSALYLCASSLKLAGEETQYFGPGTRLLVL.

This clone has more than one count but fewer than ten. The chain couples TRBV2 to TRBJ2-3, with a weak D call TRBD1 (6 bases). The CDR3 has 16 residues. CDR1 is SNHLY, CDR2 FYNNEI, per germline. The V end lost 6 bases, the J end lost 0 bases, and 16 bases lay between the germline ends. This CDR3 is CASRTGVDSSTDTQYF. CDR3 bases: TGTGCCAGCAGGACAGGTGTCGATTCTAGCACAGATACGCAGTATTTT.

The J gene is TRBJ2-3, the V gene TRBV7-3, with D unclear. Germline CDR1 and CDR2: SGHTA and FQGTGA. V lost 4 bases and J lost 4, with 12 bases in between. The CDR3 totals 14 residues. CDR3 in amino acids: CASSSLSIADTQYF. The CDR3 DNA follows: TGTGCCAGCAGCTCACTTAGTATTGCAGATACGCAGTATTTT.

The rearrangement joins TRBV7-3 to TRBJ2-1; TRBD1 matches at 7 bases. The V gene end was trimmed by 1 base and the J gene end by 5 bases; junction bases not matched to a gene: 14. The CDR3 is 18 residues long. CDR1 and CDR2 (germline): SGHTA, FQGTGA. DNA of the CDR3: TGTGCCAGCAGCTTAAGTTCTAGAAGGACAGGCCTAAACAATGAGCAGTTCTTC. Its translation is CASSLSSRRTGLNNEQFF.

This rearrangement joins TRBV6-6 to TRBJ2-1; 8 positions match TRBD2. This CDR3 comprises 16 residues. The junction had 6 bases not matched to a gene; V was cut back by 2 bases and J by 3 bases. CDR1 MNHNY and CDR2 SVGAGI come from the germline V gene (reference sequence). The CDR3 nucleotides are TGTGCCAGCAGTTACGATTCGGGAGGGTACTACAATGAGCAGTTCTTC. It codes for CASSYDSGGYYNEQFF.

This clone came up a few times. The V call is TRBV11-1, the J call TRBJ2-7; possibly TRBD1 for D (6 bases). From germline, CDR1 is SGHAT and CDR2 FQDESV (reference sequence). CDR3 length: 13 amino acids. V shed 5 bases and J shed 5 bases, with 13 bases lying between them. In DNA form, the CDR3 reads TGTGCCAGCAGCCCAAGGACAGCGAACGAGCAGTACTTC. It yields the protein CASSPRTANEQYF.

This clone was observed a few times. The genes are TRBV7-8 and TRBJ2-1, with 12 bases fitting TRBD2. Germline V gene lookup returns CDR1 SGHVS and CDR2 FQNEAQ. This CDR3 has 15 residues. With 7 bases clipped from V and 0 bases from J, the junction kept 1 base outside the gene matches. DNA of the CDR3: TGTGCCAGCAAACTAGCGGGAGGCTCCTACAATGAGCAGTTCTTC. It translates to CASKLAGGSYNEQFF.

The J gene is TRBJ2-3, the V gene TRBV30; weak D call: TRBD2 (5 bases). With 0 bases removed from V and 4 bases from J, the gap between germline ends came to 11 bases. The germline V gene has CDR1 GTSNPN and CDR2 SVGIG (reference sequence). This CDR3 has 14 residues. CDR3 coding DNA: TGTGCCTGGAGTGTCGGGAACGGGGCAGATACGCAGTATTTT. Its translation: CAWSVGNGADTQYF. The complete variable domain, with remaining parts taken from reference TRBV30 and TRBJ2-3, reads SQTIHQWPATLVQPVGSPLSLECTVEGTSNPNLYWYRQAAGRGLQLLFYSVGIGQISSEVPQNLSASRPQDRQFILSSKKLLLSDSGFYLCAWSVGNGADTQYFGPGTRLTVL.

This clone was counted only a few times. This rearrangement joins TRBV28 to TRBJ1-2; 10 bases fit TRBD1. CDR1 and CDR2 (germline): MDHEN, SYDVKM. This CDR3 is built from 12 residues. Trimming cost V 1 base and J 13 bases; bases outside gene matches: 3. CDR3 amino acids: CASSLFGTGVTF. CDR3 coding DNA: TGTGCCAGCAGTTTATTTGGGACAGGGGTCACCTTC.

This clone was detected a few times. The chain uses TRBV18 and TRBJ2-3; D unclear. The CDR3 totals 14 residues. Trimming cost V 2 bases and J 5 bases, with 11 bases left between them. Per the germline V gene, CDR1 is KGHSH and CDR2 is LQKENI. CDR3 sequence: CASSPATTGDTQYF. The CDR3 nucleotides are TGTGCCAGCTCACCAGCGACGACGGGAGATACGCAGTATTTT.

This clone was counted a few times. A read error may account for a junction end that differs from germline. This chain uses TRBV7-7 with TRBJ2-1, with 8 bases fitting TRBD2. Germline assignment: CDR1 SSHAT and CDR2 FNYEAQ (reference sequence). This CDR3 contains 15 residues. The CDR3 DNA is TGTGCTAGCAGCTTAAGGCGGGAGGATTACAATGAGCAGTTCTTC. Translation: CASSLRREDYNEQFF.

This clone turned up a few times. J is TRBJ2-5 and V is TRBV6-5; D is possibly TRBD1 (6 bases). Trimming removed 6 bases at V and 4 bases at J, with 15 bases between. CDR1 is MNHEY and CDR2 is SVGAGI in the germline V gene. The length of the CDR3 is 14 residues. The chain's CDR3 is CASSRDTYPETQYF. The CDR3 DNA is TGTGCCAGCAGCCGGGACACTTATCCAGAGACCCAGTACTTC.

The gene calls are TRBV5-1 and TRBJ1-1; D is perhaps TRBD1 (6 bases). The germline CDR1 and CDR2 sequences are SGHRS and YFSETQ. The CDR3 is 13 amino acids. Trimming stripped 7 bases from V and 0 bases from J, with 10 bases between. The CDR3 nucleotides read TGCGCCAGCCGGGCAGGGGTGAACACTGAAGCTTTCTTT. Encoded protein: CASRAGVNTEAFF. Variable domain in full (rest from reference TRBV5-1 and TRBJ1-1): KAGVTQTPRYLIKTRGQQVTLSCSPISGHRSVSWYQQTPGQGLQFLFEYFSETQRNKGNFPGRFSGRQFSNSRSEMNVSTLELGDSALYLCASRAGVNTEAFFGQGTRLTVV.

The chain is built from TRBV29-1 and TRBJ2-1; TRBD2 agrees at 9 bases. The junction had 8 bases not matched to a gene; V was cut back by 4 bases and J by 10 bases. CDR3 length: 13 residues. The V gene's germline CDR1 is SQVTM and CDR2 ANQGSEA. CDR3 sequence (DNA): TGCAGCGTTGGAGGGACTAGCATCGGGGAGCAGTTCTTC. It specifies CSVGGTSIGEQFF.

This clone has more than one count but fewer than ten. This chain's CDR3 is CASSYPQGRQPQHF. The DNA for the CDR3 is TGTGCCAGCAGTTATCCTCAGGGGCGCCAGCCCCAGCATTTT. The chain couples TRBV28 to TRBJ1-5; D possibly corresponds to TRBD1 (6 bases). This CDR3 contains 14 residues. CDR1 is MDHEN, CDR2 SYDVKM, per germline. V lost 4 bases and J lost 7, with 14 bases in between.